Shown below are 13 T cell receptor beta chains from a single sample sequenced in a study of cytomegalovirus exposure and HLA in healthy donors. Vbeta (60) and Jbeta (13) primers were used in the PCR. TCRdb's table, derived via immunoSEQ multiplex PCR, lists solely in-frame clones and lacks some. Among about 160,000 clones, under 75% were seen once, and the ten largest hold about 7%. The sample taken for sequencing was PBMCs. Source of these receptors: a man in his forties in good health and CMV-seropositive.

This clone was seen more than once but under ten times. V gene TRBV19 combines with J gene TRBJ1-1, with TRBD1 matching over 7 bases. Germline V gene sequence: CDR1 LNHDA, CDR2 SQIVND (reference sequence). CDR3 length: 16 amino acids. V lost 4 bases to trimming and J lost 2 bases; unmatched junction nucleotides: 10. CDR3 coding DNA: TGTGCCAGTAGTAAGCGACAGGGCACGACTAACACTGAAGCTTTCTTT. It codes for CASSKRQGTTNTEAFF.

This clone was seen just once. The J gene is TRBJ1-4, the V gene TRBV4-2, with 9 bases aligning to TRBD1. Germline V gene data show CDR1 as LGHNA and CDR2 as YNFKEQ. This CDR3 is built from 17 residues. Losses at the gene ends were 1 base for V and 5 bases for J; bases not matched to a gene: 8. CDR3 nucleotides: TGTGCCAGCAGCCAAGGCACTTGGGGACAGGGAAATGAAAAACTGTTTTTT. Translated: CASSQGTWGQGNEKLFF.

Comment on this clone: Other DNA sequences in the same sample also yield this CDR3. This chain joins TRBV5-4 and TRBJ2-1, with D possibly being TRBD2 (7 bases). Germline V gene lookup returns CDR1 SGHNT and CDR2 YYREEE (reference sequence). The length of the CDR3 is 15 residues. Trimming took 4 bases from V and 6 from J, leaving 17 bases between them. The CDR3 DNA reads as TGTGCCAGCAGCCCGGAAGGGGGGGTGAGCAATGAGCAGTTCTTC. This gives the protein CASSPEGGVSNEQFF. Full variable domain (missing parts from reference TRBV5-4 and TRBJ2-1): ETGVTQSPTHLIKTRGQQVTLRCSSQSGHNTVSWYQQALGQGPQFIFQYYREEENGRGNFPPRFSGLQFPNYSSELNVNALELDDSALYLCASSPEGGVSNEQFFGPGTRLTVL.

This clone occurred a few times. This chain links TRBV7-9 with TRBJ2-7; 10 bases fit TRBD1. Germline CDR1 and CDR2: SEHNR and FQNEAQ (reference sequence). The CDR3 has 14 amino acids. J gave up 9 bases and V 1 base, and 6 bases lay outside the gene matches. CDR3 coding DNA: TGTGCCAGCAGCTTAGGTGGGGACAGGGGTGCGCAGTACTTC. It yields the protein CASSLGGDRGAQYF. Variable domain in full (rest from reference TRBV7-9 and TRBJ2-7): DTGVSQNPRHKITKRGQNVTFRCDPISEHNRLYWYRQTLGQGPEFLTYFQNEAQLEKSRLLSDRFSAERPKGSFSTLEIQRTEQGDSAMYLCASSLGGDRGAQYFGPGTRLTVT.

The rearrangement joins TRBV30 to TRBJ1-4; maybe TRBD1 (5 bases). CDR1 is GTSNPN and CDR2 is SVGIG in the germline V gene (reference sequence). The V end lost 4 bases, the J end lost 8 bases, and 8 bases lay between the germline ends. The CDR3 runs to 11 residues. The CDR3 DNA reads as TGTGCCTGGACCCGGGGGGAAAAACTGTTTTTT. It yields the protein CAWTRGEKLFF.

The J gene is TRBJ2-7, the V gene TRBV4-3, with TRBD1 matching over 7 bases. V was clipped by 3 bases and J by 5 bases; unmatched bases: 10. The CDR3 loop spans 15 amino acids. CDR1 is LGHNA, CDR2 YSLEER, per germline. The CDR3 DNA reads as TGCGCCAGCAGCCAGGTACAGGACAGGAGGAACGAGCAGTACTTC. This gives the protein CASSQVQDRRNEQYF.

The rearrangement links TRBV7-2 to TRBJ1-2, with 7 positions matching TRBD1. The trim removed 6 bases at V and 4 bases at J, leaving 5 bases unmatched. Germline V CDR1 and CDR2: SGHTA, FQGNSA. CDR3 length equals 13 residues. The DNA of the CDR3 is TGTGCCAGCAGACCTTCAGGGGGCTATGGCTACACCTTC. It translates to CASRPSGGYGYTF. Supplemented by reference TRBV7-2 and TRBJ1-2, the full variable domain reads GAGVSQSPSNKVTEKGKDVELRCDPISGHTALYWYRQSLGQGLEFLIYFQGNSAPDKSGLPSDRFSAERTGGSVSTLTIQRTQQEDSAVYLCASRPSGGYGYTFGSGTRLTVV.

This sequence joins TRBV7-2 and TRBJ2-1; maybe TRBD1 (5 bases). The CDR3 runs 13 residues. Germline V gene data show CDR1 as SGHTA and CDR2 as FQGNSA. The V and J ends lost 4 bases and 11 bases respectively, with 15 bases between them. CDR3 DNA sequence: TGTGCCAGCAGCTCCGCCTTGACAGTGCAGCAGTTCTTC. Encoded protein: CASSSALTVQQFF.

Comment on this clone: The same CDR3 can be traced to other DNA sequences in this sample. The chain combines TRBV7-8 with TRBJ1-1; D is perhaps TRBD1 (6 bases). Per germline, CDR1 SGHVS and CDR2 FQNEAQ. The CDR3 spans 15 residues. Trimming removed 5 bases from V and 5 bases from J, with 18 bases in between. This chain's CDR3 is CASSLGLTGQTEAFF. The CDR3 DNA reads TGTGCCAGCAGCCTTGGGTTAACAGGGCAAACTGAAGCTTTCTTT.

The chain carries TRBV19 and TRBJ2-1; weak D call: TRBD2 (5 bases). Germline loops: CDR1 LNHDA, CDR2 SQIVND (reference sequence). CDR3 size: 13 residues. With 1 base removed from V and 5 bases from J, the gap between germline ends came to 6 bases. This CDR3 reads CASSIGLNNEQFF. CDR3 nucleotide sequence: TGTGCCAGTAGTATAGGACTAAACAATGAGCAGTTCTTC. The variable domain in full, completed from reference TRBV19 and TRBJ2-1, reads DGGITQSPKYLFRKEGQNVTLSCEQNLNHDAMYWYRQDPGQGLRLIYYSQIVNDFQKGDIAEGYSVSREKKESFPLTVTSAQKNPTAFYLCASSIGLNNEQFFGPGTRLTVL.

The chain recombines TRBV27 with TRBJ2-4, with a weak D call TRBD2 (5 bases). The CDR3 spans 13 residues. Germline CDR1 reads MNHEY; CDR2 reads SMNVEV (reference sequence). Trimming stripped 2 bases from V and 7 bases from J, with 9 bases between. The CDR3 DNA reads as TGTGCCAGCAGTTTACGGGGAGTGAACATTCAGTACTTC. This codes for CASSLRGVNIQYF.

CDR3 loop: CASSLSSQGWETQYF. In DNA form, the CDR3 reads TGTGCCAGCAGTCTCTCCTCCCAGGGCTGGGAGACCCAGTACTTC. The chain is built from TRBV7-9 and TRBJ2-5; perhaps TRBD1 as D (5 bases). The CDR3 spans 15 residues. Per germline, CDR1 SEHNR and CDR2 FQNEAQ (reference sequence). The ends were cut back, 6 bases at V and 5 bases at J, with 19 bases in the middle.

This clone was counted between two and nine times. This chain connects TRBV4-2 to TRBJ2-7, with 7 bases that match TRBD1. Germline-derived CDR1 and CDR2 are LGHNA and YNFKEQ. This CDR3 spans 13 amino acids. The trim removed 10 bases at V and 0 bases at J, leaving 6 bases unmatched. This CDR3 reads CATSGTDSYEQYF. The CDR3 DNA reads TGTGCCACCTCCGGGACAGACTCCTACGAGCAGTACTTC.